The sequence of this TCR beta chain was determined in a study of Ad26.COV2.S vaccination and SARS-CoV-2 variants. At the level of the study: Ad26.COV2.S arm of COV1001 included the donor.

Study observations and caveats: Responses of spike-specific T cells (both CD8+ and CD4+) reportedly showed substantial breadth after vaccination. Recipients of either vaccine or placebo displayed similar breadth of non-spike TCRs. Vaccine recipients showed a spike-specific TCR breadth that was higher than in placebo recipients.

The CDR3 loop spans 15 amino acids. Between the trimmed V and J ends, which lost 5 bases and 6 bases, there was a span of 17 bases. Looked up from germline, CDR1 is LNHDA and CDR2 is SQIVND (reference sequence). The treatment: some 20 received Ad26.COV2.S at low or high dose, single or two shots; five or six received placebo; per-sample allocation not given. Specimens were obtained on day 63 following the first vaccine or placebo injection. Profiling relied on immunoSEQ multiplex PCR, and the TCRdb table lists in-frame clones only, not all of them. The sample records 200,000 to 300,000 clones, 85% to 90% being singletons. In regard to this clone: Its cognate antigen is unknown.

The rearrangement joins TRBV19 to TRBJ1-5; D is uncertain. The receptor was derived from a person aged 18-65 years who received the Ad26.COV2.S COVID-19 vaccine or a placebo. The specimen was peripheral blood, collected in a trial of Ad26.COV2.S vaccine versus placebo. The CDR3 DNA follows: TGTGCCAGTAGTCAACGGACCGATCGTCGTCAGCCCCAGCATTTT. The encoded protein is CASSQRTDRRQPQHF. Looking up the rest from reference TRBV19 and TRBJ1-5 gives the full variable domain: DGGITQSPKYLFRKEGQNVTLSCEQNLNHDAMYWYRQDPGQGLRLIYYSQIVNDFQKGDIAEGYSVSREKKESFPLTVTSAQKNPTAFYLCASSQRTDRRQPQHFGDGTRLSIL.